These 14 T cell receptor beta chains were all obtained from the same sample, sequenced in a study of blood T cell repertoires in COVID-19. Profiled with immunoSEQ multiplex PCR; TCRdb holds only in-frame clones, not every one. This sample yields approximately 170,000 clones, of which 81% are seen a single time; approximately 9.9% belongs to the top ten. The sample consisted of peripheral blood. These receptors came from a man aged 55 to 70 with active or convalescent COVID-19.

The V call is TRBV13, the J call TRBJ2-5, with TRBD1 as a possible D gene (5 bases). The CDR3 has 13 residues. The germline V and J ends were trimmed by 0 bases and 5 bases, with 7 bases remaining between them. Germline V gene lookup returns CDR1 PRHDT and CDR2 FYEKMQ (reference sequence). CDR3 sequence (DNA): TGTGCCAGCAGCTTAGGGGGGCTGGAGACCCAGTACTTC. Protein: CASSLGGLETQYF.

The chain links TRBV11-2 to TRBJ2-7, with 8 bases lining up with TRBD1. V gave up 3 bases and J gave up 0 bases; unmatched junction bases: 1. The CDR3 is 14 amino acids. Germline CDR1 reads SGHAT; CDR2 reads FQNNGV. The CDR3 sequence: CASSFQGASYEQYF. In nucleotides, the CDR3 is TGTGCCAGCAGCTTTCAGGGGGCCTCCTACGAGCAGTACTTC.

The chain is built from TRBV7-9 and TRBJ2-3; TRBD2 aligns across 11 bases. CDR3 length equals 15 residues. The V gene's germline CDR1 is SEHNR and CDR2 FQNEAQ (reference sequence). Trimming cost V 1 base and J 10 bases; bases outside gene matches: 7. The CDR3 DNA reads TGTGCCAGCAGCTTAGGGACTAGCGGGCCCAGTTCGCAGTATTTT. Amino acids: CASSLGTSGPSSQYF.

The gene calls are TRBV11-2 and TRBJ2-1, with no clear D. Trimming removed 8 bases at V and 4 bases at J, with 9 bases between. This CDR3 is built from 12 residues. The germline CDR1 and CDR2 sequences are SGHAT and FQNNGV. The CDR3 sequence: CASGPRYNEQFF. The CDR3 DNA follows: TGTGCCAGCGGGCCCCGGTACAATGAGCAGTTCTTC.

The J gene is TRBJ1-2, the V gene TRBV3-1 (or the pseudogene TRBV3-2); 7 bases are a match to TRBD1. This CDR3 spans 14 amino acids. Germline V gene sequence: CDR1 LGHDT, CDR2 YNNKEL (reference sequence). J gave up 4 bases and V 1 base, and 3 bases lay outside the gene matches. CDR3 sequence (DNA): TGTGCCAGCAGCCAAGGTGCAGGGGGCTATGGCTACACCTTC. It codes for CASSQGAGGYGYTF.

CDR3 sequence: CASSLAVTEHHNEQFF. The CDR3 nucleotides read TGTGCCAGCAGCTTAGCTGTGACGGAGCACCACAATGAGCAGTTCTTC. The V and J genes are TRBV7-2 and TRBJ2-1; D is unclear. From germline, CDR1 is SGHTA and CDR2 FQGNSA. This CDR3 spans 16 amino acids. Trimming removed 0 bases from V and 5 bases from J, with 14 bases in between.

This clone was seen a few times. V and J are TRBV12-3 or TRBV12-4 and TRBJ1-1; D is uncertain. The CDR3 is 13 amino acids. Trimming stripped 1 base from V and 7 bases from J, with 10 bases between. For the CDR3, the DNA is TGTGCCAGCAGTTTAGGCGGAGTTAGTGAAGCTTTCTTT. Translation gives CASSLGGVSEAFF.

The chain recombines TRBV28 with TRBJ2-1; 10 nucleotides line up with TRBD2. Trimming cost V 4 bases and J 9 bases; bases outside gene matches: 9. The CDR3 totals 15 residues. The germline gives CDR1 MDHEN, CDR2 SYDVKM. The CDR3 spells CASSSPPLAGIEQFF. CDR3 DNA sequence: TGTGCCAGCAGTTCGCCCCCACTAGCGGGAATTGAGCAGTTCTTC.

The rearrangement joins TRBV5-1 to TRBJ1-5; weak D call: TRBD1 (5 bases). V shed 4 bases and J shed 1 base, with 12 bases lying between them. CDR1 and CDR2 from the germline V gene are SGHRS and YFSETQ. The CDR3 is 15 amino acids. The CDR3 coding sequence is TGCGCCAGCAGCGACGGGACTTCCAGCAATCAGCCCCAGCATTTT. This encodes CASSDGTSSNQPQHF.

The chain joins TRBV7-6 to TRBJ2-3; tentatively, D is TRBD1 (5 bases). Germline V gene lookup returns CDR1 SGHVS and CDR2 FNYEAQ. The CDR3 runs to 15 residues. The V and J ends lost 4 bases and 0 bases respectively, with 11 bases between them. Here the CDR3 DNA reads TGTGCCAGCAGCTCACAGGTTTCCAGCACAGATACGCAGTATTTT. Protein: CASSSQVSSTDTQYF.

The chain links TRBV19 to TRBJ2-5; 7 nucleotides match TRBD2. V lost 9 bases and J lost 4; bases outside the gene matches: 14. There are 15 residues in the CDR3. The V gene's germline CDR1 is LNHDA and CDR2 SQIVND (reference sequence). The CDR3 region is CASSVGGVDLETQYF. CDR3 coding DNA: TGTGCCAGCTCTGTGGGAGGGGTGGATCTAGAGACCCAGTACTTC.

The chain combines TRBV5-4 with TRBJ1-4; 7 bases match TRBD1. The V and J ends lost 3 bases and 7 bases, in that order; junction bases with no gene match: 6. Germline values: CDR1 SGHNT, CDR2 YYREEE (reference sequence). This CDR3 is built from 14 residues. The CDR3 reads CASSSSGGAEKLFF. In nucleotides, the CDR3 is TGTGCCAGCAGCTCATCAGGGGGTGCTGAAAAACTGTTTTTT.

V and J are TRBV19 and TRBJ1-1; perhaps TRBD1 as D (5 bases). The length of the CDR3 is 14 residues. In germline, CDR1 is LNHDA, CDR2 SQIVND (reference sequence). Trimming stripped 4 bases from V and 4 bases from J, with 13 bases between. CDR3 sequence reads: CASSKPQGGTEAFF. For the CDR3, the DNA is TGTGCCAGTAGTAAGCCCCAGGGAGGCACTGAAGCTTTCTTT.

This sequence joins TRBV2 and TRBJ2-1; tentative D call: TRBD1 (7 bases). With 7 bases removed from V and 3 bases from J, the gap between germline ends came to 22 bases. The germline CDR1 and CDR2 sequences are SNHLY and FYNNEI. This CDR3 comprises 17 residues. CDR3 DNA: TGTGCCAGCACCCAAGCGGAGGGGCAGGGGGGCTACAATGAGCAGTTCTTC. It encodes CASTQAEGQGGYNEQFF.